The T cell receptor (beta chain) described here comes from a study of T cells in Graves' hyperthyroidism and ophthalmopathy. This clonotype was seen at least ten times. The antigen is unknown. Findings and limits, study-wide: Most thyroid clonotypes expanded above 0.001 appeared in blood too.

RNA transcripts were the template for amplifying TCR beta CDR3 regions. The HTBI primer set drove a first-round RT-PCR of the TCR CDR3. TCRdb re-derived calls from the multiplex PCR reads in MiXCR, one entry per CDR3 protein. The repertoire holds hundreds of thousands of distinct CDR3 sequences, with 12% to 15% as singletons. The CDR3 loop spans 12 amino acids. The ends lost 9 bases at V and 3 bases at J; junction bases unmatched: 5. The TCR originated in a woman aged 40 to 50 with Graves' hyperthyroidism. The sample taken for sequencing was blood. The chain links TRBV12-3 or TRBV12-4 to TRBJ2-7; 7 positions match TRBD1. Here the CDR3 reads CASATGVYEQYF. As DNA, the CDR3 is TGTGCCAGTGCAACAGGGGTCTACGAGCAGTACTTC.